This T cell receptor beta chain stems from a study of OX40 agonist ivuxolimab in advanced cancers. Autoimmune disease history or systemic immunosuppression barred patients. The V segment lost 4 bases and the J segment 0 bases; nucleotides outside the gene matches: 5. CDR1 and CDR2 from the germline V gene are MGHRA and YSYEKL. The CDR3 has 15 amino acids. The method was immunoSEQ multiplex PCR; TCRdb's version includes in-frame clones alone and lacks a portion of them. The table lists more than 85,000 clones, around nine tenths of them singletons, with about 0.31% in the top ten. V usage is TRBV4-1 and J usage is TRBJ2-7; 8 nucleotides match TRBD1. The sequence was obtained from an adult with an advanced solid tumor such as melanoma, head and neck, liver or kidney cancer. The sequences come from CD4+ or CD8+ T cells sorted from blood, collected in a trial of the OX40 agonist ivuxolimab. CDR3 region: CASSRGQASSYEQYF. As DNA, the CDR3 is TGCGCCAGCAGCCGGGGACAGGCTTCCTCCTACGAGCAGTACTTC.